The following is a TCR beta chain sequence with its context. The antigen is not known. These data come from a study of breast tumors, draining lymph nodes, adjacent tissues. The study, taken as a whole, reports: Findings are consistent with lymph node origin and intratumoral expansion of most tumor T cells. Compared with lymph nodes, tumors were less diverse; compared with nontumor tissue, more.

MiXCR was run by TCRdb on the multiplex PCR reads, yielding one entry per CDR3 protein. The profile covers 47,000 or so distinct CDR3 sequences, with about 21% appearing a single time and around 8.5% taken by the ten largest. Sequencing input: breast tumor tissue. The sequence was collected from a female donor with breast cancer. Some clones in this sample may be carry-over from other donors' samples.

CDR3 nucleotide sequence: TGCGCCAGCAGCCAGGACAGGGGGCTAACTGAAGCTTTCTTT. Residues: CASSQDRGLTEAFF. This sequence joins TRBV4-1 and TRBJ1-1; 11 bases are a match to TRBD1. Per the germline V gene, CDR1 is MGHRA and CDR2 is YSYEKL. The CDR3 length is 14 residues. V was clipped by 3 bases and J by 5 bases; unmatched bases: 2.